One sample yielded the 17 T cell receptor beta chains listed below, sequenced in a study of patients and donors after allogeneic stem cell transplantation. MiXCR, applied by TCRdb to the RT-PCR reads, yields one record per CDR3 protein. The sample records roughly 140,000 distinct CDR3 sequences, roughly 35% being singletons. The sample comprised blood, either unsorted or a sorted T cell fraction (not recorded which). Receptors were obtained from a human donor who was either an allogeneic HSCT recipient or a stem cell or donor lymphocyte infusion donor (not recorded which). It is not recorded whose cells these are; they may come from a transplant donor.

This clonotype came up a few times. V gene TRBV7-6 combines with J gene TRBJ1-3, with a possible D match to TRBD1 (5 bases). Trimming shortened V by 5 bases and J by 0 bases, and 14 bases separated the two germline ends. From germline, CDR1 is SGHVS and CDR2 FNYEAQ. The CDR3 runs 16 residues. This CDR3 reads CASSPNWTNSGNTIYF. In nucleotides, the CDR3 is TGTGCCAGCAGCCCCAACTGGACAAACTCTGGAAACACCATATATTTT. Complete variable domain (other parts from reference TRBV7-6 and TRBJ1-3): GAGVSQSPRYKVTKRGQDVALRCDPISGHVSLYWYRQALGQGPEFLTYFNYEAQQDKSGLPNDRFSAERPEGSISTLTIQRTEQRDSAMYRCASSPNWTNSGNTIYFGEGSWLTVV.

The chain carries TRBV4-2 and TRBJ1-5, with 7 bases identical to TRBD1. Trimming cost V 5 bases and J 5 bases; bases outside gene matches: 12. The CDR3 covers 16 residues. CDR1 is LGHNA and CDR2 is YNFKEQ in the germline V gene. CDR3 bases: TGTGCCAGCAGCGCTGGGGGACACAGGGGTGATCAGCCCCAGCATTTT. It encodes CASSAGGHRGDQPQHF.

The chain couples TRBV5-5 to TRBJ1-5; D unclear. Germline V gene sequence: CDR1 SGHKS, CDR2 YYEKEE (reference sequence). V lost 0 bases and J lost 5, with 15 bases in between. The CDR3 has 16 amino acids. CDR3 DNA: TGTGCCAGCAGCTTGGGTTGGGCCGCAGCCTATCAGCCCCAGCATTTT. Protein sequence: CASSLGWAAAYQPQHF.

The sample holds one count of this clonotype. The chain couples TRBV7-2 to TRBJ2-3, with D perhaps TRBD1 (5 bases). This CDR3 has 15 amino acids. V dropped 0 bases and J dropped 4 bases, with 11 bases sitting between them. Looked up from germline, CDR1 is SGHTA and CDR2 is FQGNSA. CDR3 nucleotide sequence: TGTGCCAGCAGCTTAGCGGTAGGGGCGGCAGATACGCAGTATTTT. Its translation is CASSLAVGAADTQYF.

This chain links TRBV28 with TRBJ1-5; the D is unclear. Germline V gene data show CDR1 as MDHEN and CDR2 as SYDVKM. The V end lost 1 base, the J end lost 4 bases, and 11 bases lay between the germline ends. This CDR3 spans 15 amino acids. The CDR3 loop reads CASSLLGTVNQPQHF. The CDR3 DNA sequence: TGTGCCAGCAGTTTATTAGGTACAGTTAATCAGCCCCAGCATTTT.

The chain's CDR3 is CAISTGDYTDTQYF. The CDR3 DNA reads as TGTGCCATCAGTACGGGGGATTACACAGATACGCAGTATTTT. The chain joins TRBV10-3 to TRBJ2-3; maybe TRBD2 (6 bases). Trimming shortened V by 5 bases and J by 2 bases, and 11 bases separated the two germline ends. The CDR3 totals 14 residues. Germline CDR1 ENHRY, CDR2 SYGVKD.

V and J are TRBV3-1 and TRBJ2-2, with D unclear. V lost 0 bases and J lost 5, with 7 bases in between. The CDR3 runs to 14 residues. The germline V gene has CDR1 LGHDT and CDR2 YNNKEL (reference sequence). DNA of the CDR3: TGTGCCAGCAGCCAAGATGGCCTAACCGGGGAGCTGTTTTTT. Translated: CASSQDGLTGELFF. Combining the CDR3 with reference TRBV3-1 and TRBJ2-2 gives the whole variable domain DTAVSQTPKYLVTQMGNDKSIKCEQNLGHDTMYWYKQDSKKFLKIMFSYNNKELIINETVPNRFSPKSPDKAHLNLHINSLELGDSAVYFCASSQDGLTGELFFGEGSRLTVL.

This clonotype was seen a few times. The rearrangement joins TRBV12-5 to TRBJ1-2; TRBD1 is a possible D gene (6 bases). Germline CDR1 LGHNT, CDR2 FRNRAP. This CDR3 contains 14 residues. The germline V and J ends were trimmed by 5 bases and 8 bases, with 18 bases remaining between them. In DNA, the CDR3 is TGTGCTAGTGGTAATCATACAGGGAAGGGCGGCTACACCTTC. Encoded protein: CASGNHTGKGGYTF.

This clonotype was seen only a few times. The chain carries TRBV15 and TRBJ2-2, with D uncertain. The length of the CDR3 is 14 residues. V gave up 8 bases and J gave up 7 bases, with 17 bases separating them. The germline CDR1 and CDR2 sequences are LNHNV and YYDKDF (reference sequence). CDR3 coding DNA: TGTGCCACCCGCGGACGATTTAACGGCGGGGAGCTGTTTTTT. Translating it yields CATRGRFNGGELFF.

This chain links TRBV12-3 or TRBV12-4 with TRBJ2-2; unclear D gene. V dropped 0 bases and J dropped 4 bases, with 12 bases sitting between them. The CDR3 contains 16 residues. This CDR3 reads CASSLAMGSGTGELFF. The CDR3 DNA sequence: TGTGCCAGCAGTTTAGCAATGGGCTCGGGCACCGGGGAGCTGTTTTTT.

Only one count was recorded for this clonotype. The J gene is TRBJ2-3, the V gene TRBV29-1, with 11 bases that match TRBD2. The CDR3 spans 16 residues. Trimming cost V 2 bases and J 1 base; bases outside gene matches: 5. The germline V gene has CDR1 SQVTM and CDR2 ANQGSEA. The CDR3 here is CSVEPSGGPGTDTQYF. CDR3 nucleotides: TGCAGCGTTGAACCTAGCGGGGGGCCGGGCACAGATACGCAGTATTTT.

The V gene is TRBV20-1, the J gene TRBJ2-3; D uncertain. Per the germline V gene, CDR1 is DFQATT and CDR2 is SNEGSKA (reference sequence). The CDR3 extends over 14 amino acids. Trimming cost V 0 bases and J 4 bases, with 11 bases left between them. In DNA, the CDR3 is TGCAGTGCTAGAGATCCGACAAGTGCAGATACGCAGTATTTT. This gives the protein CSARDPTSADTQYF.

The chain has TRBV9 and TRBJ2-5, with 8 positions matching TRBD2. V lost 4 bases, J lost 2 bases, and 4 bases stayed unmatched. Germline values: CDR1 SGDLS, CDR2 YYNGEE. The CDR3 runs to 14 residues. The CDR3 DNA sequence: TGTGCCAGCAGCCCGCGGGGGGATCAAGAGACCCAGTACTTC. Translated: CASSPRGDQETQYF.

CDR3 in amino acids: CASSPFTRLAFF. The DNA of the CDR3 is TGTGCCAGCAGCCCCTTCACGCGCCTAGCTTTCTTT. This chain uses TRBV11-2 with TRBJ1-1; D is uncertain. The CDR3 extends over 12 amino acids. Germline assignment: CDR1 SGHAT and CDR2 FQNNGV. The V and J ends lost 5 bases and 10 bases respectively, with 14 bases between them.

The chain recombines TRBV12-3 or TRBV12-4 with TRBJ1-5, with 9 positions matching TRBD1. The V segment lost 6 bases and the J segment 4 bases; nucleotides outside the gene matches: 7. The CDR3 totals 15 residues. The CDR3 DNA follows: TGTGCCAGCAGCCCGGGACAGGGATATAATCAGCCCCAGCATTTT. Translating it yields CASSPGQGYNQPQHF.

This clonotype was seen just once. This chain links TRBV27 with TRBJ2-6; 7 bases agree with TRBD1. V lost 5 bases and J lost 1; bases outside the gene matches: 11. The CDR3 has 18 residues. CDR1 and CDR2 from the germline V gene are MNHEY and SMNVEV (reference sequence). The DNA for the CDR3 is TGTGCCAGCAGTCCTGAACCGGGACAGTTTTCTGGGGCCAACGTCCTGACTTTC. Its protein product is CASSPEPGQFSGANVLTF. Full variable domain (remainder filled in from reference TRBV27 and TRBJ2-6): EAQVTQNPRYLITVTGKKLTVTCSQNMNHEYMSWYRQDPGLGLRQIYYSMNVEVTDKGDVPEGYKVSRKEKRNFPLILESPSPNQTSLYFCASSPEPGQFSGANVLTFGAGSRLTVL.

This clonotype occurred a few times. This chain uses TRBV12-3 or TRBV12-4 with TRBJ2-5; the D gene is possibly TRBD1 (6 bases). Between the trimmed V and J ends, which lost 6 bases and 7 bases, there was a span of 9 bases. The CDR3 is made up of 11 amino acids. CDR3 sequence: CASSQTGTQYF. The CDR3 DNA is TGTGCCAGCAGCCAGACAGGGACCCAGTACTTC.